The 30 T cell receptor beta chains in this list originate from one sample, sequenced in a study of blood T cell repertoires in COVID-19. Assay used: immunoSEQ multiplex PCR; TCRdb lists only in-frame clones, some missing. The sample shows about 330,000 clones, about 86% of them seen only once. Sequenced material: peripheral blood. The receptors come from a woman aged 45-59 years with acute or convalescent COVID-19.

The V and J genes are TRBV11-3 and TRBJ2-7; 9 bases align to TRBD1. V lost 5 bases to trimming and J lost 3 bases; unmatched junction nucleotides: 5. Germline V gene sequence: CDR1 SGHNT, CDR2 YENEEA. The CDR3 is 14 residues long. The CDR3 DNA follows: TGTGCCAGCAGCCCATCGACAGGGGGCTACGAGCAGTACTTC. This sequence encodes CASSPSTGGYEQYF.

As for this clone: The sample holds other DNA sequences that translate to the same CDR3. J is TRBJ2-2 and V is TRBV11-3; D is unclear. Germline CDR1 is SGHNT and CDR2 is YENEEA. Trimming cost V 0 bases and J 1 base, with 6 bases left between them. This CDR3 has 15 amino acids. The CDR3 is CASSLDSLNTGELFF. CDR3 in DNA: TGTGCCAGCAGCTTAGACAGTTTGAACACCGGGGAGCTGTTTTTT.

The rearrangement joins TRBV5-1 to TRBJ1-5, with 10 bases identical to TRBD1. This CDR3 has 15 residues. Germline V gives CDR1 SGHRS, CDR2 YFSETQ. Germline trimming cut 4 bases from V and 7 bases from J; bases unmatched to any gene: 8. The CDR3 DNA follows: TGCGCCAGCAGCCTTGGGACAGGGGATAAACAGCCCCAGCATTTT. This encodes CASSLGTGDKQPQHF. The full variable domain, completed using reference TRBV5-1 and TRBJ1-5, is KAGVTQTPRYLIKTRGQQVTLSCSPISGHRSVSWYQQTPGQGLQFLFEYFSETQRNKGNFPGRFSGRQFSNSRSEMNVSTLELGDSALYLCASSLGTGDKQPQHFGDGTRLSIL.

Comment on this clone: Different DNA sequences within this sample yield the same CDR3. The V gene is TRBV19, the J gene TRBJ1-3; 7 nucleotides agree with TRBD1. The germline gives CDR1 LNHDA, CDR2 SQIVND (reference sequence). The CDR3 spans 12 residues. The ends lost 8 bases at V and 4 bases at J; junction bases unmatched: 2. DNA of the CDR3: TGTGCCAGTGGGACAGCCGGAAACACCATATATTTT. Translation: CASGTAGNTIYF.

V and J are TRBV5-4 and TRBJ1-1, with D maybe TRBD1 (5 bases). Per germline, CDR1 SGHNT and CDR2 YYREEE (reference sequence). V was shortened by 2 bases and J by 1 base, with 6 bases between the two germline ends. The CDR3 length is 13 residues. This CDR3 is CASSFRANTEAFF. The CDR3 DNA sequence: TGTGCCAGCAGCTTCAGGGCGAACACTGAAGCTTTCTTT.

The chain joins TRBV6-2 or TRBV6-3 to TRBJ1-4; 8 nucleotides align to TRBD1. Trimming removed 6 bases from V and 8 bases from J; junction bases left unmatched: 11. CDR3 length: 15 amino acids. Germline lookup yields CDR1 MNHEY and CDR2 SVGEGT. The CDR3 DNA reads TGTGCCAGCAGCCCTACGGACAGGGTCCAAGAAAAACTGTTTTTT. Translated: CASSPTDRVQEKLFF.

As to this clone: This CDR3 is also generated by other DNA sequences in the sample. The chain couples TRBV12-5 to TRBJ1-2, with TRBD1 identical over 10 bases. The V and J ends lost 5 bases and 4 bases, in that order; junction bases with no gene match: 4. The germline V gene encodes CDR1 LGHNT and CDR2 FRNRAP. The CDR3 sequence is 14 residues long. CDR3 in amino acids: CASGPGQGFYGYTF. Written as DNA, the CDR3 is TGTGCTAGTGGTCCGGGACAGGGGTTCTATGGCTACACCTTC.

J is TRBJ2-7 and V is TRBV14; D might be TRBD2 (5 bases). CDR3 size: 15 residues. Germline CDR1 and CDR2: SGHDN and FVKESK. The V end lost 2 bases, the J end lost 5 bases, and 16 bases lay between the germline ends. The CDR3 loop reads CASSQWRVAVDEQYF. Written as DNA, the CDR3 is TGTGCCAGCAGCCAATGGCGGGTGGCGGTGGACGAGCAGTACTTC.

At least ten counts were recorded for this clone. The chain combines TRBV2 with TRBJ2-5; weak D call: TRBD1 (5 bases). The length of the CDR3 is 11 residues. CDR1 and CDR2 from the germline V gene are SNHLY and FYNNEI. V dropped 8 bases and J dropped 5 bases, with 9 bases sitting between them. CDR3 bases: TGTGCCAGCGTAGGGGTGGAGACCCAGTACTTC. As protein: CASVGVETQYF.

The chain carries TRBV7-3 and TRBJ2-5; D may be TRBD2 (5 bases). The CDR3 totals 14 residues. Trimming shortened V by 1 base and J by 5 bases, and 11 bases separated the two germline ends. CDR1 and CDR2 (germline): SGHTA, FQGTGA. The CDR3 DNA reads TGTGCCAGCAGCTTAAACGGGGTGGGGGAGACCCAGTACTTC. It yields the protein CASSLNGVGETQYF.

The chain recombines TRBV6-1 with TRBJ1-2, with TRBD1 as a possible D gene (6 bases). V was trimmed by 1 base and J by 3 bases, leaving 12 bases between them. Germline CDR1 reads MNHNS; CDR2 reads SASEGT. This CDR3 spans 15 amino acids. The CDR3 sequence: CASSEVQGGYYGYTF. The CDR3, as DNA: TGTGCCAGCAGTGAAGTACAGGGAGGGTACTATGGCTACACCTTC.

Only a few counts were recorded for this clone. The rearrangement joins TRBV25-1 to TRBJ1-3; D gene uncertain. The CDR3 length is 15 residues. Trimming removed 3 bases at V and 0 bases at J, with 9 bases between. Germline assignment: CDR1 MGHDK and CDR2 SYGVNS. In DNA form, the CDR3 reads TGTGCCAGCAGTGACGCCGCGAGCTCTGGAAACACCATATATTTT. This encodes CASSDAASSGNTIYF.

The chain carries TRBV6-1 and TRBJ2-3; no reliable D call. The CDR3 runs 14 residues. Trimming left V 1 base short and J 6 bases short, with 11 bases between. The germline V gene has CDR1 MNHNS and CDR2 SASEGT. The chain's CDR3 is CASSEGYLRDTQYF. In DNA, the CDR3 is TGTGCCAGCAGTGAAGGTTACCTCAGGGATACGCAGTATTTT.

In its sample, this clone was seen once. The rearrangement links TRBV3-1 (or the pseudogene TRBV3-2) to TRBJ2-7, with D possibly being TRBD2 (6 bases). Germline CDR1 is LGHDT and CDR2 is YNNKEL (reference sequence). CDR3 length: 11 residues. V gave up 4 bases and J gave up 6 bases, with 7 bases separating them. The CDR3 region has the DNA TGTGCCAGCAGCCGGGGAGGCGAGCAGTACTTC. This sequence encodes CASSRGGEQYF.

The rearrangement uses TRBV12-5 and TRBJ1-2, with 8 nucleotides matching TRBD1. The CDR3 length is 15 residues. V shed 5 bases, J shed 7 bases, and the junction held 12 bases outside the gene matches. Germline values: CDR1 LGHNT, CDR2 FRNRAP. The DNA of the CDR3 is TGTGCTAGTGGTCCCACAGGGGGTCTTGTCTCTGGCTACACCTTC. The encoded protein is CASGPTGGLVSGYTF.

This clone was detected only once. This chain connects TRBV4-1 to TRBJ1-2; D unresolved. The CDR3 loop spans 13 amino acids. Germline CDR1 MGHRA, CDR2 YSYEKL. Trimming took off 0 bases at V and 8 bases at J, with 10 bases between the two ends. In DNA, the CDR3 is TGCGCCAGCAGCCAAGATTGGCTGGTAGGCTACACCTTC. Encoded protein: CASSQDWLVGYTF.

This chain joins TRBV7-2 and TRBJ2-7; D unresolved. Germline V gene data show CDR1 as SGHTA and CDR2 as FQGNSA. This CDR3 region has 15 residues. Trimming removed 4 bases from V and 3 bases from J, with 16 bases in between. The CDR3 DNA sequence: TGTGCCAGCAGCTCCGCCGGGTCCCATCGCTACGAGCAGTACTTC. This gives the protein CASSSAGSHRYEQYF.

Here the CDR3 reads CASRDGLAGGNEQFF. CDR3 nucleotides: TGTGCCAGCAGAGACGGACTAGCGGGGGGGAATGAGCAGTTCTTC. This chain links TRBV2 with TRBJ2-1, with 15 bases matching TRBD2. The CDR3 has 15 amino acids. Germline-derived CDR1 and CDR2 are SNHLY and FYNNEI. The V gene end was trimmed by 6 bases and the J gene end by 7 bases; junction bases not matched to a gene: 4.

This rearrangement joins TRBV2 to TRBJ1-2; no definite D call. Germline V gives CDR1 SNHLY, CDR2 FYNNEI. The CDR3 spans 12 residues. V lost 3 bases to trimming and J lost 9 bases, with 11 bases between them. The CDR3 region has the DNA TGTGCCAGCAGTGATGAGGGCAAGAGCTACACCTTC. Translating it yields CASSDEGKSYTF.

The chain combines TRBV4-1 with TRBJ1-1, with a possible D match to TRBD1 (5 bases). V was shortened by 4 bases and J by 7 bases, with 19 bases between the two germline ends. Germline V gives CDR1 MGHRA, CDR2 YSYEKL. The CDR3 contains 15 residues. The CDR3: CASSPPRSRGLEAFF. In DNA, the CDR3 is TGCGCCAGCAGCCCCCCCCGGAGTAGGGGCCTTGAAGCTTTCTTT.

The J gene is TRBJ2-3, the V gene TRBV11-3; D not certain. The CDR3 extends over 15 amino acids. Germline CDR1 is SGHNT and CDR2 is YENEEA. With 6 bases removed from V and 2 bases from J, the gap between germline ends came to 15 bases. CDR3 region: CASSGSARYTDTQYF. Here the CDR3 DNA reads TGTGCCAGCAGTGGTTCGGCCAGGTACACAGATACGCAGTATTTT.

The V and J genes are TRBV24-1 and TRBJ2-5; TRBD2 is a possible D gene (6 bases). The CDR3 has 15 amino acids. V was cut by 4 bases and J by 3 bases, with 14 bases left in between. The germline V gene has CDR1 KGHDR and CDR2 SFDVKD. Here the CDR3 reads CATSEHSGGKETQYF. DNA of the CDR3: TGTGCCACCAGTGAGCATAGCGGAGGGAAAGAGACCCAGTACTTC.

The V call is TRBV3-1 (or the pseudogene TRBV3-2), the J call TRBJ2-1, with TRBD1 matching 7 bases. The CDR3 runs to 12 residues. In germline, CDR1 is LGHDT, CDR2 YNNKEL (reference sequence). Germline trimming cut 4 bases from V and 10 bases from J; bases unmatched to any gene: 4. The CDR3 loop is CASSRQGEEQFF. The CDR3 coding sequence is TGTGCCAGCAGCCGCCAGGGGGAAGAGCAGTTCTTC.

This clone was counted only a few times. This chain uses TRBV7-2 with TRBJ2-3; 7 nucleotides line up with TRBD2. Germline lookup yields CDR1 SGHTA and CDR2 FQGNSA. CDR3 length: 16 residues. V was pared by 5 bases and J by 4 bases, with 12 bases of the junction left unmatched. CDR3 coding DNA: TGTGCCAGCAGCCCCCGGTTGCGGGAGAGTTCAGATACGCAGTATTTT. Translation gives CASSPRLRESSDTQYF.

The chain combines TRBV28 with TRBJ1-5, with TRBD1 matching over 8 bases. CDR3 size: 13 residues. Germline CDR1 is MDHEN and CDR2 is SYDVKM. CDR3: CGVQGALNQPQHF. CDR3 sequence (DNA): TGTGGAGTCCAGGGGGCGCTCAATCAGCCCCAGCATTTT.

The rearrangement joins TRBV5-4 to TRBJ1-2; possibly TRBD1 for D (6 bases). Deletions cut 6 bases from V and 2 bases from J, with 17 bases between. The CDR3 has 15 residues. Germline assignment: CDR1 SGHNT and CDR2 YYREEE (reference sequence). The CDR3 region has the DNA TGTGCCAGCATCCCTTTCAGGGGTCTAAACTATGGCTACACCTTC. Translated: CASIPFRGLNYGYTF.

This CDR3 is CASSEDRGWAKLFF. The CDR3 region has the DNA TGTGCCAGCAGTGAGGACAGAGGTTGGGCAAAACTGTTTTTT. This chain joins TRBV6-1 and TRBJ1-4; a possible D gene is TRBD1 (6 bases). V dropped 3 bases and J dropped 10 bases, with 15 bases sitting between them. The CDR3 is 14 residues long. Germline CDR1 is MNHNS and CDR2 is SASEGT.

The V gene is TRBV5-1, the J gene TRBJ1-1; TRBD1 matches 7 bases. Germline loops: CDR1 SGHRS, CDR2 YFSETQ. The CDR3 extends over 13 amino acids. V was pared by 4 bases and J by 1 base, with 1 base of the junction left unmatched. The CDR3 loop reads CASSRTGNTEAFF. CDR3 nucleotides: TGCGCCAGCAGCCGGACAGGGAACACTGAAGCTTTCTTT. The whole variable domain, filled in from reference TRBV5-1 and TRBJ1-1, reads KAGVTQTPRYLIKTRGQQVTLSCSPISGHRSVSWYQQTPGQGLQFLFEYFSETQRNKGNFPGRFSGRQFSNSRSEMNVSTLELGDSALYLCASSRTGNTEAFFGQGTRLTVV.

The rearrangement joins TRBV2 to TRBJ2-7; D is undetermined. Trimming removed 8 bases from V and 7 bases from J, with 15 bases in between. The CDR3 spans 12 residues. Looked up from germline, CDR1 is SNHLY and CDR2 is FYNNEI. The DNA for the CDR3 is TGTGCCAGCTCTCCGGGTCCTTCTGAGCAGTACGTC. Translating it yields CASSPGPSEQYV.

J is TRBJ1-6 and V is TRBV7-2; possibly TRBD1 for D (6 bases). The CDR3 has 15 residues. Trimming removed 5 bases at V and 7 bases at J, with 15 bases between. Germline CDR1 SGHTA, CDR2 FQGNSA. The CDR3 sequence is CASSEGGLWNSPLHF. CDR3 DNA sequence: TGTGCCAGCAGCGAGGGGGGGTTATGGAATTCACCCCTCCACTTT.